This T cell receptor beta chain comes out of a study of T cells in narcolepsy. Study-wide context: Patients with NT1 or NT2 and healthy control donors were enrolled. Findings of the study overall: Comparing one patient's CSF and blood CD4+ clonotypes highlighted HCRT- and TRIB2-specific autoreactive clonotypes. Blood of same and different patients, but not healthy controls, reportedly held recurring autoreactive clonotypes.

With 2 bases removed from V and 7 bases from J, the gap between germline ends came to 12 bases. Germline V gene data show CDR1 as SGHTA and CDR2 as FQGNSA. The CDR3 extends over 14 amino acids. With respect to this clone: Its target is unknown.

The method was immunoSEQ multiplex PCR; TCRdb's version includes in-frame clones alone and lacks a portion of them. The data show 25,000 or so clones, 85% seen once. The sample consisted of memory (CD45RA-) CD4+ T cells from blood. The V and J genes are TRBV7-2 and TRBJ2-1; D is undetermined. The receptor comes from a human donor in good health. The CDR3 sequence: CASSLQHGANEQFF. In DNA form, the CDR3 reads TGTGCCAGCAGCTTACAACACGGCGCAAATGAGCAGTTCTTC. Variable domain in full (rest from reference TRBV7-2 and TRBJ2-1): GAGVSQSPSNKVTEKGKDVELRCDPISGHTALYWYRQSLGQGLEFLIYFQGNSAPDKSGLPSDRFSAERTGGSVSTLTIQRTQQEDSAVYLCASSLQHGANEQFFGPGTRLTVL.